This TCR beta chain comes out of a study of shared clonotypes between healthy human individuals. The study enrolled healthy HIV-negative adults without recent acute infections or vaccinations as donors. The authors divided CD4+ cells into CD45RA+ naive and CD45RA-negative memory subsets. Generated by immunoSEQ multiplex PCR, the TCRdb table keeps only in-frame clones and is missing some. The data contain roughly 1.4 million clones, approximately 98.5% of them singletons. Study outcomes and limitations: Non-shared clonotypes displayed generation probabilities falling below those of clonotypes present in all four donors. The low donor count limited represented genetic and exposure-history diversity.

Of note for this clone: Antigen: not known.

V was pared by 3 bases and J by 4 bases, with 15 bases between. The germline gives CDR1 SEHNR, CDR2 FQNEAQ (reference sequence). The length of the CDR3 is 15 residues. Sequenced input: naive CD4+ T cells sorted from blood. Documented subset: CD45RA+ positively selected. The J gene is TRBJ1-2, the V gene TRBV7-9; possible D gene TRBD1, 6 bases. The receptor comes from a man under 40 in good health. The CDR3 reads CASSFDKQGFYGYTF. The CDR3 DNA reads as TGTGCCAGCAGCTTTGATAAACAGGGATTCTATGGCTACACCTTC.